This entry concerns a single TCR beta chain. The antigen is unknown. At one end the junction does not follow the germline gene, possibly because of a read error. The assay received all extracted DNA from sorted CD8+ subsets. Assay: immunoSEQ multiplex PCR; the TCRdb copy retains only in-frame clones and omits some. The data contain around 13,000 clones, about 90% of them seen just once; the ten biggest clones take up less than 0.2%. The data are from a study of blood T cell dynamics during melanoma immunotherapy. Findings and caveats of the study: Immune-effector CD8+ cells best matched cell-free DNA CDR3 sequences and were most clonal.

The time point is: week 3, after first cycle of checkpoint inhibitor. Samples come from before therapy and from week 3 after the first blockade cycle. Patients had no prior systemic cancer treatment, immunosuppressants or other active cancers. Germline-derived CDR1 and CDR2 are MGHRA and YSYEKL. The CDR3 covers 11 residues. The rearrangement joins TRBV4-1 to TRBJ2-7; perhaps TRBD1 as D (5 bases). This clonotype was sampled from a human donor with melanoma. Sequencing used effector memory CD8+ T cells from blood, obtained from a patient treated with checkpoint blockade. DNA of the CDR3: TGCGCCGGCAGCCAGGGCTACGAGCAGTACTTC. This sequence encodes CAGSQGYEQYF.